This T cell receptor (beta chain) was sequenced for a study of long-term antiretroviral therapy in people with HIV. The CDR3 extends over 14 amino acids. Germline V gives CDR1 MNHEY, CDR2 SVGAGI. Trimming took off 4 bases at V and 2 bases at J, with 12 bases between the two ends. The libraries were made with immunoSEQ v3.0 at survey level. The table came from immunoSEQ multiplex PCR; TCRdb's copy has only in-frame clones and leaves some out. This table has roughly 12,000 clones, roughly 80% appearing once. V gene TRBV6-5 combines with J gene TRBJ2-7; perhaps TRBD2 as D (6 bases). The TCR originated in a woman aged 40 to 50 with HIV. The sequenced sample was unsorted PBMCs, obtained 0.8 years before starting antiretroviral therapy. The CDR3 nucleotides are TGTGCCAGCAGTTTGGCTAGCGCCACCTACGAGCAGTACTTC. This translates into CASSLASATYEQYF.